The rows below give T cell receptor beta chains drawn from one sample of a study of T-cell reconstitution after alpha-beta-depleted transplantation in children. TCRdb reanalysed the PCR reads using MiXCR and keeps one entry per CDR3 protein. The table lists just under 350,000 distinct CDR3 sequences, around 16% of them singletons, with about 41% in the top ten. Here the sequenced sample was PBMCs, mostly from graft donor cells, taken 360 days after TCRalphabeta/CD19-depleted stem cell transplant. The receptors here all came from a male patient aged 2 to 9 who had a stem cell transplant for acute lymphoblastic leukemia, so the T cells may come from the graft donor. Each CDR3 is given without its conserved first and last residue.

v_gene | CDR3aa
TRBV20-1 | SALSPVGDEKLF
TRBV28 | ASSRATKETQY
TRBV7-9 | ASSLTGGSRTDTQY
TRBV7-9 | ASSLASRRGTEAF
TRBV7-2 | ASSLESGGNYGYT
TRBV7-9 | ASSLVVRYTEAF
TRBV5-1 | ASSLDLGDYEQY
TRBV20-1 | SASLSGSSYEQY
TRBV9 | ASSILDSPSYEQY
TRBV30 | AWSVRASGAVEF
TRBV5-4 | ASSLNGGGTKNIQY
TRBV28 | ASSEPRGLGKLF
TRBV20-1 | SAPGQLNQPQH
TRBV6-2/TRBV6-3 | ASNRVSKETQY
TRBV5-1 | ASRPRNTDTQY
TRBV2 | ASSEALRVGSPLH
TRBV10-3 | AISEDWASGRPYNEQF
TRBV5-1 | ASSSLAGANEQF
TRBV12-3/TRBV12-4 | ASSLSTGVDTIY
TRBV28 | ASSFVSGVPGELF
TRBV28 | ASSFDRLAKNIQY
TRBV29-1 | SVEAGELDIQY
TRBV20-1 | SARDWGTGVYNEQF
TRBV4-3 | ASSQGGHLNTEAF
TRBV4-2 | ASSQEVGGTFATNEKLF
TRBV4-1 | ASSQGFLEWETQY
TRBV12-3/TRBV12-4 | ASSLAGLEETQY
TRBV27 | ASSFGPYPETQY
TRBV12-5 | ASGGSQGEAF
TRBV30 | AWSGTGREQY
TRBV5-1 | ASSDGGWAIAQESQY
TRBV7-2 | ASSSADGAKNIQY
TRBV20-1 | SARQGWEKLF
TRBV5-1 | ASRTSDPYNEQF
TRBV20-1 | SARDQGGYYEQY
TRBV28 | ASSSPSATYEQY
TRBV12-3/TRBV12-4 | ASTLGTAYNSPLH
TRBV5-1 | ASSPGDSDTGELF
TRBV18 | ASSPKLVHTDTQY
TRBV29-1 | SVDMDYNYGYT
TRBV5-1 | ASLPRGSESYNEQF
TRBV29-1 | SVARTSENYEQY
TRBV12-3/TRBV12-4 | ASSLVPTYEQY
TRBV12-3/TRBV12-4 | ASSSLSRVVQGDLYEQY
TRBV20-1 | SASTTGRQETQY
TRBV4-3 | ASSQFTGLAYEQY
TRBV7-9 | ASSSRVGLKGANVLT
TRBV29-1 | SVDGLAGEDYEQY
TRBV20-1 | SAGLAGGGTGELF
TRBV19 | ASRVRGGTSYYEQC
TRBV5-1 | ASSPYGGSGHHTIY
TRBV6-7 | AGPPGQVNTGELF
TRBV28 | ASSPPRASGVEQY
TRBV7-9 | ASSLAVLTEAF
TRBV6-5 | ASSYTSGWYNEQF
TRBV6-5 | ASRYIGQGAAKNLYEQY
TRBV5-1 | ASSARDTPSYEQY
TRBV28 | ASSQDRSSYEQY